This T cell receptor (beta chain) originates from a study of PD-L1 blockade in urothelial cancer. Overall study: The authors examined blood 3 weeks (second dose) and 6 weeks after treatment start.

TCRdb keeps only in-frame clones here, not all; method: immunoSEQ multiplex PCR. This table holds around 41,000 clones, 83% found once. This CDR3 has 11 amino acids. V lost 7 bases and J lost 3; bases outside the gene matches: 2. CDR1 is GTSNPN and CDR2 is SVGIG in the germline V gene (reference sequence). This clone was counted only a few times. Sample time point: peripheral blood 6 weeks after treatment start. Every patient provided from 1 to 8 samples, collected pretreatment and on-treatment. This clonotype originated in a man aged 60-69 years with urothelial cancer. The sequencing used PBMCs, collected around atezolizumab (anti-PD-L1) treatment. The chain has TRBV30 and TRBJ1-1, with TRBD1 matching over 7 bases. The CDR3 sequence: CASRGYTEAFF. CDR3 nucleotide sequence: TGTGCCTCCAGGGGGTACACTGAAGCTTTCTTT.